The present TCR beta chain was sequenced within a study of a mutant IDH1 vaccine in newly diagnosed glioma. For the study at large: Earlier treatment was radiotherapy, temozolomide, or both, with most getting both. Whole-study results and caveats: Vaccine-induced immune responses were detected in around 93% of patients.

V lost 1 base, J lost 5 bases, and 11 bases lay in between. The CDR3 consists of 14 residues. CDR1 is SGHTA, CDR2 FQGNSA, per germline. Time point noted: week 47, end of study. Alongside topical imiquimod, each dose of vaccine comprised 300 ug of mutant IDH1 20-mer peptide. Repertoires were generated with immunoSEQ multiplex PCR, while TCRdb's copy carries only in-frame clones and drops some. The sample records 60,000 to 70,000 clones, roughly 87% being singletons. Comments on this clone: Its specificity is unknown.

The gene calls are TRBV7-2 and TRBJ2-5; a weak D match, TRBD2 (5 bases). The sequence derives from a man under 40 with glioma. Sample: PBMCs, taken from a glioma patient whose treatment included an IDH1 peptide vaccine. CDR3 DNA: TGTGCCAGCAGCTTAGGGATGGTAGCGGAGACCCAGTACTTC. Protein: CASSLGMVAETQYF.